A selection of T cell receptor beta chains follows, all from one sample in a study of blood T cell repertoires in COVID-19. Generated by immunoSEQ multiplex PCR, the TCRdb table keeps only in-frame clones and is missing some. Of about 200,000 clones in the sample, more than 70% were seen once. The sample taken for sequencing was peripheral blood. These receptors all stem from a man aged 18 to 30 with active or convalescent COVID-19. The conserved cysteine and the conserved F or W are not part of the CDR3 here. The order of the fields is J gene, V gene, CDR3 protein.

TRBJ2-1 | TRBV12-5 | ASGLAETSRINEQF
TRBJ1-5 | TRBV19 | ASSIGARYQPQH
TRBJ2-2 | TRBV7-3 | ASSLGLAGVGTGELF
TRBJ1-3 | TRBV7-8 | ASSQGGTGNTIY
TRBJ1-2 | TRBV6-1 | ASSGGTGDSFYGYT
TRBJ1-6 | TRBV30 | AWSVLKSSYNSPLH
TRBJ1-2 | TRBV9 | ASSGGQTYYGYT
TRBJ2-7 | TRBV4-3 | ASSASGSSKYEQY
TRBJ2-7 | TRBV5-1 | ASSLAPGGSSYEQY
TRBJ1-5 | TRBV19 | ASRTDPNQPQH
TRBJ1-1 | TRBV6-6 | ASSYGTGLRGPLTTKAF
TRBJ2-7 | TRBV19 | ASSTQYGEQY
TRBJ2-7 | TRBV21-1 | ASSKGEEGYEQY
TRBJ1-1 | TRBV5-1 | ASSLVPIGTANTEAF
TRBJ1-5 | TRBV19 | ASSISGGRVHVNQPQH
TRBJ1-2 | TRBV6-5 | ASDRANYGYT